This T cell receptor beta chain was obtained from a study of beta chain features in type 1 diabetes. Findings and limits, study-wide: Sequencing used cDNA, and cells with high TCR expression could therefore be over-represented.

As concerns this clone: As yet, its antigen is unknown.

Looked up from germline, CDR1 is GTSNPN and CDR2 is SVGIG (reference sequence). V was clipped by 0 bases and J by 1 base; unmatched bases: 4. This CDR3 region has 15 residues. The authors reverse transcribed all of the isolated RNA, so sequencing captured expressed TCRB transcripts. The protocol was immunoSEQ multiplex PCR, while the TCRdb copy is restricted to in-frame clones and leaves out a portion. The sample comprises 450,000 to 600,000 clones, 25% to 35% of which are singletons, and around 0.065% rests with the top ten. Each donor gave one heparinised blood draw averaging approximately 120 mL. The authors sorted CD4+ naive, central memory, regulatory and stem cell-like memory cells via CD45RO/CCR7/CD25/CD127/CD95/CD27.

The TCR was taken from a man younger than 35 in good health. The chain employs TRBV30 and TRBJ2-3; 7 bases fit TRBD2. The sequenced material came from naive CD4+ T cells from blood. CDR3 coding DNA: TGTGCCTGGAGTGTATTGGGGAGGGGCACAGATACGCAGTATTTT. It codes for CAWSVLGRGTDTQYF.